This T cell receptor (beta chain) was sequenced during a study of Graves' ophthalmopathy and Graves' hyperthyroidism (dated by TCRdb to the late 2010s). Study-level background: Peripheral blood was collected at initial diagnosis, prior to any treatment. The study used signatures of the TCR beta repertoire to tell Graves' ophthalmopathy apart from Graves' hyperthyroidism and to predict which patients would progress to ophthalmopathy. In total, 135 blood samples were TCR-sequenced: some 43 ophthalmopathy, roughly 80 hyperthyroidism and some 17 hyperthyroidism-to-ophthalmopathy patients. A discovery set of about a hundred patients (43 ophthalmopathy, 57 stable hyperthyroidism) was enrolled to explore V-J signatures distinguishing ophthalmopathy from hyperthyroidism. For independent validation, a separate cohort was made up of fewer than 20 hyperthyroidism patients plus 17 patients who later progressed from hyperthyroidism to ophthalmopathy. In more than five hyperthyroidism patients, the T-cell repertoires found in thyroid tissue were compared with those found in blood. Following sample collection, hyperthyroidism patients were given methimazole at a starting dose of 30 mg daily, and ophthalmopathy patients were given high-dose intravenous methylprednisolone. The roughly 94 discovery patients were randomly split 7:3 into training and test sets. The research as a whole found: Most expanded thyroid clonotypes with a frequency above 0.001 also appeared in blood, which suggests that blood repertoires may reflect the immune response in the thyroid. Sample size was not predetermined statistically, and investigators were not blinded to group allocation. In validation, the model predicted ophthalmopathy progression with 70.59% sensitivity and about 73% specificity; 12 predicted patients were CT-confirmed with GO in a median of about 6.1 months. The 13-signature model separated ophthalmopathy from stable hyperthyroidism with approximately 85% sensitivity and 81.08% specificity in cross-validation, and 80%/75% in the test set.

TCR beta CDR3 regions were amplified from RNA transcripts for repertoire sequencing. HTBI primers and the Qiagen OneStep RT-PCR kit were used in a first-round RT-PCR, which was followed by a second-round multiplex PCR, size selection and purification. Libraries were sequenced on an Illumina HiSeq2000 using paired-end 100 bp reads. The authors processed their data as follows. SOAPnuke was used for read processing, and reads with adapters, uncalled bases, a mean Phred below 15, or no exact constant-primer or identifier match were discarded. COPE v1.2.5 was used to merge the high-quality paired reads. Clonotypes were defined as unique nucleotide sequences and were aligned to IMGT TRB V, D and J references using MiTCR v1.1. The analysis was limited to V-J combinations with a frequency above 0.0001, which together covered about 99% of the repertoires. For each V-J combination, a TCR clonal expansion and chaos score was defined as the ratio of F50 clonal expansion to chaos observed in the TCRdist matrix. Welch's t-statistics and random forest were used to narrow the features down to over ten V-J combinations, which were then fed into a naive Bayes classifier. The Morisita-Horn index was used to measure how similar the thyroid and blood repertoires were. The public reads were run again by TCRdb, first through fastp at Q25 and then through MiXCR, and only productive beta chains were kept. All rows with the same CDR3 protein become a single entry with the most common DNA and genes. The V and J calls, along with clone size, are taken from TCRdb and not from the paper's own processing. The sample table holds roughly 500,000 distinct CDR3 sequences, of which about 15% were seen once. Approximately 9.8% of the sample belongs to the ten largest clones.

Only a few counts were recorded for this clonotype. Its specific antigen is unknown. No much larger clone is present one base from it, and per-base qualities are unavailable. The ophthalmopathy patients had moderately to severely active disease, with a Clinical Activity Score of 3 or higher, a NOSPECS grade of 4 or higher, and a disease duration of less than 3 months. Anyone with other autoimmune diseases, uncontrolled infections, pregnancy or lactation was excluded from the study. Diagnosis was based on clinical symptoms, serum thyroxine, TRAb, thyroid ultrasound and orbital computed tomography. Ficoll-Paque density gradient centrifugation was used to isolate PBMCs from about 10 ml of fresh peripheral blood. Trizol reagent was used to extract the total RNA, and its quality was then checked on an Agilent 2100 Bioanalyzer. V is reduced by 3 bases and J by 4 bases, leaving a spacing of 18 bases between them. Including cysteine and phenylalanine, the CDR3 has 16 amino acids. The kept DNA is CDR3 alone, 48 bases in frame from the first base. CDR1 DFQATT and CDR2 SNEGSKA were looked up in the germline V gene (reference sequence).

Material: blood. The V and J genes are TRBV20-1 and TRBJ2-2; the D gene is perhaps TRBD1, from 6 matching bases. The TCR comes from a woman aged 25-40 years with Graves' ophthalmopathy. Donor details come from another sample of the same person, matched by shared clones. The nucleotides read TGCAGTGCTAGTCTCTTTGGACAGTCTATCACCGGGGAGCTGTTTTTT. Its coded protein is CSASLFGQSITGELFF.